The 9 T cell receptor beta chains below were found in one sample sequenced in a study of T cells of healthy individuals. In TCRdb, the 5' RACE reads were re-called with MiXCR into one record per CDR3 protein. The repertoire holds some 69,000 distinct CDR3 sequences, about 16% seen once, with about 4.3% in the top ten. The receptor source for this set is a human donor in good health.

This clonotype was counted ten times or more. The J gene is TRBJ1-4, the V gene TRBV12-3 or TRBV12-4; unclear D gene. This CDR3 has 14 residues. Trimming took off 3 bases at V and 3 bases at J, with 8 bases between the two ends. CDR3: CASSFGRPNEKLFF. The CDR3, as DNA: TGTGCCAGCAGTTTCGGACGGCCTAATGAAAAACTGTTTTTT.

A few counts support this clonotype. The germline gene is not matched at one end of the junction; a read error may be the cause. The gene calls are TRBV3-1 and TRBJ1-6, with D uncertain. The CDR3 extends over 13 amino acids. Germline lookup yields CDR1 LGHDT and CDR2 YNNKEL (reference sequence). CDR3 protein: CANSQDLVTPLHF. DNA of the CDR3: TGTGCCAACAGCCAAGATTTGGTCACACCCCTCCACTTT.

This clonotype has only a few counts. The CDR3 is CSARGIPYNEQFF. In DNA form, the CDR3 reads TGCAGTGCTAGAGGGATTCCGTACAATGAGCAGTTCTTC. This chain joins TRBV20-1 and TRBJ2-1; D remains ambiguous. The CDR3 runs to 13 residues. CDR1 and CDR2 (germline): DFQATT, SNEGSKA (reference sequence). Between the trimmed V and J ends, which lost 1 base and 4 bases, there was a span of 8 bases.

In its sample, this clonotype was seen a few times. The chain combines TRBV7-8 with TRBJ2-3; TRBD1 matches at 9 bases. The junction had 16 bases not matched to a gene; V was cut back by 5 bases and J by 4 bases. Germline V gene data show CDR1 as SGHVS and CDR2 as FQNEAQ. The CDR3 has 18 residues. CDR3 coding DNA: TGTGCCAGCAGCCAGAGTCGGTCGGGACAGGGATTACCAGATACGCAGTATTTT. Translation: CASSQSRSGQGLPDTQYF.

CDR3 amino acids: CATRNGQDGLTDTQYF. For the CDR3, the DNA is TGTGCCACCAGGAATGGACAGGATGGGTTGACAGATACGCAGTATTTT. J is TRBJ2-3 and V is TRBV15, with 7 nucleotides matching TRBD1. Germline trimming cut 6 bases from V and 3 bases from J; bases unmatched to any gene: 12. CDR3 size: 16 residues. Germline lookup yields CDR1 LNHNV and CDR2 YYDKDF (reference sequence).

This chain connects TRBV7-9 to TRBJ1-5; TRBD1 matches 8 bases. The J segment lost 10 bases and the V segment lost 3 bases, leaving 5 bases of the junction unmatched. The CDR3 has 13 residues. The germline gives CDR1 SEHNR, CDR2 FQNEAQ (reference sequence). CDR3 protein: CASSFSDRVPQHF. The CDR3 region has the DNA TGTGCCAGCAGCTTCTCGGACAGGGTACCCCAGCATTTT.

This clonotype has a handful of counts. CDR3 loop: CASKGGGSYGYTF. In DNA, the CDR3 is TGTGCCAGCAAAGGAGGCGGTAGCTATGGCTACACCTTC. This chain uses TRBV6-5 with TRBJ1-2; D remains ambiguous. V was cut by 7 bases and J by 4 bases, with 13 bases left in between. This CDR3 is built from 13 residues. The germline V gene has CDR1 MNHEY and CDR2 SVGAGI.

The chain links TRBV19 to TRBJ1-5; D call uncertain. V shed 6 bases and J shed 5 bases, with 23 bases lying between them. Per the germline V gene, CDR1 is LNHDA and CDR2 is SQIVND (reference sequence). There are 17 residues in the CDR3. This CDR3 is CASSRQLSAGSHQPQHF. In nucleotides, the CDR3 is TGTGCCAGTAGCCGACAACTTTCAGCCGGTTCTCATCAGCCCCAGCATTTT.

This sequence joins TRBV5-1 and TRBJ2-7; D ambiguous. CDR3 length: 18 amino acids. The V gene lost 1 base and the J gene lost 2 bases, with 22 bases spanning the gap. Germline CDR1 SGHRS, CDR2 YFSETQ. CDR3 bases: TGCGCCAGCAGCTTGCCCCACCGACAAACCCGAACGCCCTACGAGCAGTACTTC. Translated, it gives CASSLPHRQTRTPYEQYF.